The present T cell receptor (beta chain) was sequenced within a study of Ad26.COV2.S vaccination and SARS-CoV-2 variants. The table came from immunoSEQ multiplex PCR; TCRdb's copy has only in-frame clones and leaves some out. This table has around 380,000 clones, approximately 91% appearing once. Germline assignment: CDR1 LNHNV and CDR2 YYDKDF (reference sequence). The V gene lost 0 bases and the J gene lost 6 bases, with 11 bases spanning the gap. This CDR3 region has 14 residues. This sample's treatment: some 20 received Ad26.COV2.S at low or high dose, single or two shots; about five received placebo; per-sample allocation not given. Sample collection was performed on day 63 after the first vaccine or placebo injection.

The source of this sequence is a person aged 18 to 59 who received the Ad26.COV2.S COVID-19 vaccine or a placebo. This specimen was peripheral blood, taken in a trial of Ad26.COV2.S vaccine versus placebo. The chain is built from TRBV15 and TRBJ1-2; D gene uncertain. The CDR3 region is CATSRETESNGYTF. The CDR3 DNA follows: TGTGCCACCAGCAGAGAGACCGAATCAAATGGCTACACCTTC.